This is a list of T cell receptor beta chains from one sample in a study of shared clonotypes between healthy human individuals. Only in-frame clones appear in the TCRdb table, and some are missing; sequencing was by immunoSEQ multiplex PCR. The sample shows 550,000 to 750,000 clones, over 95% of them seen only once. The source material was naive CD8+ T cells sorted from blood. The receptors come from a woman in her thirties in good health. Each CDR3 is given with its conserved first and last residue. The D gene is left open where the match is weak. Rows may omit the clone size; those that give it use once, few, many or a size class.

size	D	V	J	CDR3	DNA
.	TRBD1	TRBV9	TRBJ2-7	CASSVEGTGGYEQYF	TGTGCCAGCAGCGTAGAAGGGACAGGGGGCTACGAGCAGTACTTC
.	TRBD2	TRBV15	TRBJ2-3	CATSRLAGSTDTQYF	TGTGCCACCAGCAGACTAGCGGGGTCCACAGATACGCAGTATTTT
.	.	TRBV4-1	TRBJ1-2	CASSQIGQGNYGYTF	TGCGCCAGCAGCCAAATAGGGCAGGGCAACTATGGCTACACCTTC
.	.	TRBV27	TRBJ2-3	CASSLGVRTDTQYF	TGTGCCAGCAGTTTAGGGGTCCGCACAGATACGCAGTATTTT
.	TRBD1	TRBV14	TRBJ2-7	CASSSQGENHEQYF	TGTGCCAGCAGCTCACAGGGGGAGAACCACGAGCAGTACTTC
few	.	TRBV7-9	TRBJ1-1	CASSPNDDEAFF	TGTGCCAGCAGCCCCAACGATGATGAAGCTTTCTTT
.	.	TRBV7-3	TRBJ1-1	CASSLIGTEAFF	TGTGCCAGCAGCTTAATCGGCACTGAAGCTTTCTTT
.	TRBD1	TRBV29-1	TRBJ1-2	CSVEAGISGGFNYGYTF	TGCAGCGTTGAAGCCGGGATATCAGGGGGCTTCAACTATGGCTACACCTTC
.	TRBD2	TRBV2	TRBJ2-1	CASRGTSGTDEQFF	TGTGCCAGCAGGGGGACTAGCGGGACTGATGAGCAGTTCTTC
.	TRBD1	TRBV29-1	TRBJ1-2	CSVRDRDILDGYTF	TGCAGCGTACGGGACAGGGACATCTTGGATGGCTACACCTTC
.	TRBD1	TRBV5-1	TRBJ2-6	CASRAWQGAVYGANVLTF	TGCGCCAGCAGGGCTTGGCAGGGGGCGGTGTATGGGGCCAACGTCCTGACTTTC
once	.	TRBV18	TRBJ2-1	CASSRDTHNEQFF	TGTGCCAGCTCACGAGATACCCACAATGAGCAGTTCTTC
once	.	TRBV7-8	TRBJ2-3	CASSSIVATDTQYF	TGTGCCAGCAGTTCCATTGTAGCGACAGATACGCAGTATTTT
.	.	TRBV5-4	TRBJ1-1	CASSSLVNTEAFF	TGTGCCAGCAGCAGCCTTGTGAACACTGAAGCTTTCTTT
.	TRBD2	TRBV28	TRBJ2-1	CASSPGTSGSSYNEQFF	TGTGCCAGCAGTCCTGGGACTAGCGGGAGCTCCTACAATGAGCAGTTCTTC
.	.	TRBV7-8	TRBJ1-2	CASSLARAYGYTF	TGTGCCAGCAGCTTAGCCAGGGCCTATGGCTACACCTTC
.	.	TRBV27	TRBJ1-2	CASSLGKGHGYTF	TGTGCCAGCAGTTTAGGAAAGGGACATGGCTACACCTTC
.	TRBD1	TRBV5-1	TRBJ2-7	CASSLSGQGAVEQYF	TGCGCCAGCAGCTTGTCGGGACAGGGGGCAGTGGAGCAGTACTTC
.	.	TRBV14	TRBJ2-2	CASSQGGGELFF	TGTGCCAGCAGCCAAGGGGGCGGGGAGCTGTTTTTT
once	.	TRBV29-1	TRBJ2-7	CSAGVRGYEQYF	TGCAGCGCCGGGGTCCGGGGCTACGAGCAGTACTTC
.	.	TRBV15	TRBJ2-7	CATSRETYEQYF	TGTGCCACCAGCAGAGAGACCTACGAGCAGTACTTC
.	.	TRBV29-1	TRBJ2-7	CSVGGGGAGYEQYF	TGCAGCGTTGGGGGAGGGGGCGCCGGGTACGAGCAGTACTTC
.	.	TRBV28	TRBJ1-1	CASSEQGEAFF	TGTGCCAGCAGCGAACAGGGTGAAGCTTTCTTT
.	.	TRBV7-8	TRBJ2-7	CASSLLQGSSYEQYF	TGTGCCAGCAGCCTCCTACAGGGCAGCTCCTACGAGCAGTACTTC
.	TRBD1	TRBV28	TRBJ1-5	CASSIDRDLHQPQHF	TGTGCCAGCAGCATTGACAGGGATCTCCATCAGCCCCAGCATTTT
.	.	TRBV6-5	TRBJ2-5	CASRTQGPETQYF	TGTGCCAGCAGAACCCAGGGGCCAGAGACCCAGTACTTC
.	.	TRBV27	TRBJ1-4	CASTRGGSGEKLFF	TGTGCCAGCACCCGCGGCGGGTCCGGGGAAAAACTGTTTTTT
.	TRBD2	TRBV13	TRBJ2-7	CASSLRGGSLSYEQYF	TGTGCCAGCAGCTTGCGGGGCGGGAGTTTGTCCTACGAGCAGTACTTC
.	.	TRBV6-4	TRBJ1-3	CASTEGGGNTIYF	TGTGCCAGCACCGAAGGGGGTGGAAACACCATATATTTT
.	.	TRBV5-8	TRBJ1-4	CASSYITGTNEKLFF	TGTGCCAGCAGCTACATCACAGGGACTAATGAAAAACTGTTTTTT
.	TRBD1	TRBV19	TRBJ2-4	CASTSRPSGQGTLAKNIQYF	TGTGCCAGTACCTCAAGGCCCTCGGGACAGGGGACTTTAGCCAAAAACATTCAGTACTTC
.	TRBD1	TRBV28	TRBJ2-7	CASRDRGGEQYF	TGTGCCAGCAGGGACAGGGGAGGCGAGCAGTACTTC
.	.	TRBV7-2	TRBJ2-7	CASSQSSYEQYF	TGTGCCAGCAGCCAGAGCTCCTACGAGCAGTACTTC
.	TRBD2	TRBV5-4	TRBJ2-7	CASSKTLAENYEQYF	TGTGCCAGCAGCAAAACACTAGCGGAGAACTACGAGCAGTACTTC
.	.	TRBV4-1	TRBJ2-2	CASSQGGGTGELFF	TGCGCCAGCAGCCAAGGTGGTGGCACCGGGGAGCTGTTTTTT
.	.	TRBV9	TRBJ2-5	CASSVVANPRETQYF	TGTGCCAGCAGCGTAGTGGCCAACCCCCGCGAGACCCAGTACTTC
.	.	TRBV13	TRBJ2-3	CASSSGLNTDTQYF	TGTGCCAGCAGCTCGGGACTTAACACAGATACGCAGTATTTT
once	TRBD1	TRBV7-2	TRBJ1-1	CASSLSTGAKAFF	TGTGCCAGCAGCTTATCGACAGGGGCCAAAGCTTTCTTT
.	.	TRBV13	TRBJ1-2	CASSSGDPSYGYTF	TGTGCCAGCAGCTCAGGGGACCCCTCCTATGGCTACACCTTC
.	.	TRBV4-1	TRBJ1-2	CASSPIGSSDGYTF	TGCGCCAGCAGCCCAATAGGTTCTTCGGATGGCTACACCTTC